This T cell receptor (beta chain) was captured by sequencing in a study of blood T cell repertoires in COVID-19. Overall study: The United States, Italy and Spain were the sources of the acute and convalescent COVID-19 samples. From T cells, B-cell-depleted T cells, or PBMCs came the material, which was cDNA or gDNA.

This CDR3 comprises 14 residues. V was shortened by 3 bases and J by 6 bases, with 12 bases between the two germline ends. CDR1 SGHVS and CDR2 FQNEAQ come from the germline V gene. In the study's own analysis: Estimates of nucleated cell counts were drawn from the amplification of reference gene primers. The repertoire was sequenced with immunoSEQ multiplex PCR; TCRdb's copy has only in-frame clones and lacks some. The V and J calls and the clone size are those of that table, but D and trimming were determined from the DNA. The sample lists around 140,000 clones, over 60% seen once, with around 1.8% in the top ten.

The source of this sequence is a woman in her 70s with acute or convalescent COVID-19. V and J are TRBV7-8 and TRBJ1-5; possible D gene TRBD1, 6 bases. Sequencing was performed on peripheral blood. The CDR3 nucleotides read TGTGCCAGCAGCTTTGTGGGGGCGGGTCAGCCCCAGCATTTT. It codes for CASSFVGAGQPQHF.